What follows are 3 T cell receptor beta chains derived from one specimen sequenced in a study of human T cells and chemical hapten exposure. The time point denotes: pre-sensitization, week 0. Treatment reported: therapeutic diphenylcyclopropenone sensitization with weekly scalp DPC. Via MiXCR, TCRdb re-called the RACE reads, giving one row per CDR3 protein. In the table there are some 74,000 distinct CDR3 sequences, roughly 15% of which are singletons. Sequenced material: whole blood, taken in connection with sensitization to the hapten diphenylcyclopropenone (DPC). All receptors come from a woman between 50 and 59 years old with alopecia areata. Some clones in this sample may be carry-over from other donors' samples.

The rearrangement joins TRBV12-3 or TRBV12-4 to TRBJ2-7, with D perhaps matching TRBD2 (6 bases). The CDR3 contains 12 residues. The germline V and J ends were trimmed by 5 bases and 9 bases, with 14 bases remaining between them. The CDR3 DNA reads TGTGCCAGCAGTGGGGACTCCACAGCGCAGTACTTC. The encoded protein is CASSGDSTAQYF.

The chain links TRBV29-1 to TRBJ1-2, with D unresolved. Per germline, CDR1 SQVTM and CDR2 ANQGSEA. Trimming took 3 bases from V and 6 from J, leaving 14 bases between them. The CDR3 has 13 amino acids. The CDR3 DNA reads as TGCAGCGTTGAGTTTTTTTGGTCCGATGGCTACACCTTC. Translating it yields CSVEFFWSDGYTF. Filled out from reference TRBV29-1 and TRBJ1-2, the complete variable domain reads SAVISQKPSRDICQRGTSLTIQCQVDSQVTMMFWYRQQPGQSLTLIATANQGSEATYESGFVIDKFPISRPNLTFSTLTVSNMSPEDSSIYLCSVEFFWSDGYTFGSGTRLTVV.

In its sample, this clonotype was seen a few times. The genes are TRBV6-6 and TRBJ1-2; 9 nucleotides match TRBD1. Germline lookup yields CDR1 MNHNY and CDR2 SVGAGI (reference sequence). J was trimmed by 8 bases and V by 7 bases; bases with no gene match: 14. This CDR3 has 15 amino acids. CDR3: CASTSSDRGTDGYTF. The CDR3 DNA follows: TGTGCCAGCACCTCGTCGGACAGGGGAACTGACGGCTACACCTTC.